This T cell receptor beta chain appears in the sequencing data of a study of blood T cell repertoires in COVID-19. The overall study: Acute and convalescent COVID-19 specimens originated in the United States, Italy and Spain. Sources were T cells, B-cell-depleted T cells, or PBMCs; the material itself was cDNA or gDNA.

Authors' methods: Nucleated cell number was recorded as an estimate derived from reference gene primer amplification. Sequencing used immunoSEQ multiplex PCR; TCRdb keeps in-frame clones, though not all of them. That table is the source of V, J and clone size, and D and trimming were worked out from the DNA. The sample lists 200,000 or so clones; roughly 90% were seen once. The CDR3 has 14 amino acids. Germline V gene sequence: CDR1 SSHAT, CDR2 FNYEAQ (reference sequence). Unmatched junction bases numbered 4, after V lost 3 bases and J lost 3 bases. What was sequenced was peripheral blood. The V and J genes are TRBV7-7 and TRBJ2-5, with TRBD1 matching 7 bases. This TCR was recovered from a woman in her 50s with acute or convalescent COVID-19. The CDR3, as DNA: TGTGCCAGCAGCTTCTGGACAGGAGAAGAGACCCAGTACTTC. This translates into CASSFWTGEETQYF.